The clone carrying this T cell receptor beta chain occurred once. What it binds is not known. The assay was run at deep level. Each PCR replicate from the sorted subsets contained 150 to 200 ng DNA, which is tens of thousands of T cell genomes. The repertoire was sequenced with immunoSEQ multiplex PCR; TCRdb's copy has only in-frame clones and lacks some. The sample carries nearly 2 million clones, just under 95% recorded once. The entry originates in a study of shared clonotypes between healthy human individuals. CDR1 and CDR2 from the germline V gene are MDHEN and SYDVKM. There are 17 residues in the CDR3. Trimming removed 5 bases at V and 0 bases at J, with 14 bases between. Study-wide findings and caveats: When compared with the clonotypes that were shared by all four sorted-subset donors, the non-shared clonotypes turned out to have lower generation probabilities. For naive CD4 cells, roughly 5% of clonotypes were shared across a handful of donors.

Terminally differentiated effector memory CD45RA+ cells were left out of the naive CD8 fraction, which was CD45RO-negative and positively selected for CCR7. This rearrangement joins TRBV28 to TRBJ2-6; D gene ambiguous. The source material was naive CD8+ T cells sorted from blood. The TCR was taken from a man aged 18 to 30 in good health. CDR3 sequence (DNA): TGTGCCAGCAGTACCCAGGCTGAGAGCTCTGGGGCCAACGTCCTGACTTTC. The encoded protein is CASSTQAESSGANVLTF.